A selection of T cell receptor beta chains follows, all from one sample in a study of blood T cells in healthy people across ages. TCRdb reanalysed the 5' RACE reads using MiXCR and keeps one entry per CDR3 protein. The table has 1,300,000 or so distinct CDR3 sequences, roughly 64% seen once. Material for sequencing was blood. The receptor set was obtained from a man aged 18 to 29 in good health. Both conserved end residues are part of each CDR3. A D gene is named only where the DNA matches it firmly. Clone size is given for some rows only: seen once, a few or many times, or a class if the clone is expanded.

CDR3nt,CDR3aa,j_gene,abundance,d_gene,len,v_gene
TGTGCCAGCAGATCCTTGGGAGTGAGCTCCTACGAGCAGTACTTC,CASRSLGVSSYEQYF,TRBJ2-7,NA,NA,15,TRBV6-6
TGCAGCGCTAGCGGGTGCTGGTCCGAGCAGTACTTC,CSASGCWSEQYF,TRBJ2-7,NA,TRBD2,12,TRBV29-1
TGTGCCAGCAGACCGGACCGCGGGAACACTGAAGCTTTCTTT,CASRPDRGNTEAFF,TRBJ1-1,few,NA,14,TRBV6-1
TGCAGTGCTAGAGATGGAACGGGAGGAGGTGCAGATACGCAGTATTTT,CSARDGTGGGADTQYF,TRBJ2-3,NA,TRBD2,16,TRBV20-1
TGTGCCAGCAGTATTGTTGGGGTGTACACAGATACGCAGTATTTT,CASSIVGVYTDTQYF,TRBJ2-3,NA,NA,15,TRBV7-2
TGTGCCAGCAGCCGTCTCCGGGACAGCAGCACAGATACGCAGTATTTT,CASSRLRDSSTDTQYF,TRBJ2-3,NA,TRBD1,16,TRBV11-2
TGTGCCAGCAGCTTATCCCGGTACAGGGAAGAGACCCAGTACTTC,CASSLSRYREETQYF,TRBJ2-5,NA,NA,15,TRBV7-9
TGTGCCAGCAGCCAGACTAGTTCCGAGCAGTACTTC,CASSQTSSEQYF,TRBJ2-7,NA,NA,12,TRBV11-1
TGTGCCATCAGTGAGTCTATGGGGGGGAGGGAGCAGTACTTC,CAISESMGGREQYF,TRBJ2-7,NA,TRBD2,14,TRBV10-3
TGTGCCACCAGCAGAGATGTGGAGAATCCAAACGAGCAGTACTTC,CATSRDVENPNEQYF,TRBJ2-7,NA,NA,15,TRBV15
TGTGCCATCAGTGAGTCTTCAGGGGGCAACTATGGCTACACCTTC,CAISESSGGNYGYTF,TRBJ1-2,few,TRBD1,15,TRBV10-3
TGTGCCAGCAGCTTCAGGGGCCATCAGCCCCAGCATTTT,CASSFRGHQPQHF,TRBJ1-5,NA,NA,13,TRBV12-3/TRBV12-4
TGTGCCAGCAGTTTACAATTAACAGGGGGTGAAGCTTTCTTT,CASSLQLTGGEAFF,TRBJ1-1,few,TRBD1,14,TRBV27
TGTGCCAGCAGTTTTAAGGTCTACGAGCAGTACTTC,CASSFKVYEQYF,TRBJ2-7,NA,NA,12,TRBV27
TGTGCCAGCAGCCTCAGGGTCGGGGCCTCCTACAATGAGCAGTACTTC,CASSLRVGASYNEQYF,TRBJ2-7,NA,NA,16,TRBV6-6
TGTGCCACCAGCGCCTATCCGGGACAGGGTGGCGGGACGCAGTATTTT,CATSAYPGQGGGTQYF,TRBJ2-3,NA,TRBD1,16,TRBV15
TGTGCCAGCAGCTTCCAGATCAGGGGGTATAGCAATCAGCCCCAGCATTTT,CASSFQIRGYSNQPQHF,TRBJ1-5,NA,TRBD1,17,TRBV7-2
TGCAGTGCTAGAGATTCGGCAGGGAGTGGAGCTAACTATGGCTACACCTTC,CSARDSAGSGANYGYTF,TRBJ1-2,few,NA,17,TRBV20-1
TGTGCCAGCAGTACCCAGGTGGACACTGAAGCTTTCTTT,CASSTQVDTEAFF,TRBJ1-1,few,NA,13,TRBV12-3/TRBV12-4
TGTGCCAGCAGCAGGACAGGGGGCCGGACCCAGCATTTT,CASSRTGGRTQHF,TRBJ1-5,NA,TRBD1,13,TRBV6-2/TRBV6-3
TGCAGTCTAGCGGGAGGGAGTTCCTACAATGAGCAGTTCTTC,CSLAGGSSYNEQFF,TRBJ2-1,NA,TRBD2,14,TRBV20-1
TGCGCCAGCAGCCCCACCGGGACACTTCACACAGATACGCAGTATTTT,CASSPTGTLHTDTQYF,TRBJ2-3,NA,NA,16,TRBV4-1